The next 32 T cell receptor beta chains were all read from a single sample in a study of cytomegalovirus exposure and HLA in healthy donors. In the PCR, 60 Vbeta and 13 Jbeta primers were used. Only in-frame clones appear in the TCRdb table, and some are missing; sequencing was by immunoSEQ multiplex PCR. Among 100,000 to 150,000 clones, 70% to 85% were seen once, and the ten largest hold more than 1.5%. Sequenced: PBMCs. The receptors stem from a boy younger than 18 in good health and CMV-seronegative.

CDR3 in DNA: TGTGCCAGCAGACCGGGACTCCCGTACGAGCAGTACTTC. This gives the protein CASRPGLPYEQYF. This rearrangement joins TRBV7-8 to TRBJ2-7, with a weak D call TRBD2 (6 bases). Germline V gene sequence: CDR1 SGHVS, CDR2 FQNEAQ. The CDR3 covers 13 residues. V lost 6 bases and J 4 bases, leaving 13 bases between the germline ends.

This sequence joins TRBV5-4 and TRBJ2-7; D remains ambiguous. With 0 bases removed from V and 3 bases from J, the gap between germline ends came to 19 bases. Germline V CDR1 and CDR2: SGHNT, YYREEE (reference sequence). This CDR3 contains 17 residues. CDR3 DNA sequence: TGTGCCAGCAGCTTGGGGCCGGGTGACCCTCCTAGCTACGAGCAGTACTTC. Translated: CASSLGPGDPPSYEQYF.

The CDR3 sequence is CASSETSGPYNEQFF. The CDR3 DNA reads TGTGCCAGCAGTGAGACTAGCGGGCCCTACAATGAGCAGTTCTTC. This chain uses TRBV25-1 with TRBJ2-1; 10 bases fit TRBD2. The CDR3 covers 15 residues. Germline values: CDR1 MGHDK, CDR2 SYGVNS. J gave up 2 bases and V 3 bases, and 1 base lay outside the gene matches.

This chain links TRBV27 with TRBJ2-5, with 7 bases aligning to TRBD2. The CDR3 spans 14 residues. Germline loops: CDR1 MNHEY, CDR2 SMNVEV (reference sequence). V dropped 3 bases and J dropped 5; count of bases not matched to a gene: 6. CDR3 loop: CASSFLGREETQYF. CDR3 DNA sequence: TGTGCCAGCAGTTTCCTAGGGAGGGAGGAGACCCAGTACTTC.

The genes are TRBV5-5 and TRBJ2-5, with 7 bases fitting TRBD2. V lost 0 bases to trimming and J lost 3 bases; unmatched junction nucleotides: 5. The CDR3 is 15 residues long. Germline lookup yields CDR1 SGHKS and CDR2 YYEKEE (reference sequence). This chain's CDR3 is CASSLVQGGKETQYF. The CDR3 DNA is TGTGCCAGCAGCTTGGTGCAGGGAGGGAAAGAGACCCAGTACTTC.

This chain connects TRBV7-3 to TRBJ2-1, with 9 positions matching TRBD2. The CDR3 contains 16 residues. Germline trimming cut 5 bases from V and 8 bases from J; bases unmatched to any gene: 13. From germline, CDR1 is SGHTA and CDR2 FQGTGA. CDR3 sequence: CASSTGAGGPLHEQFF. CDR3 nucleotide sequence: TGTGCCAGCAGCACTGGTGCGGGAGGGCCTTTGCATGAGCAGTTCTTC.

This chain joins TRBV6-4 and TRBJ1-4; D unclear. Germline loops: CDR1 MRHNA, CDR2 SNTAGT. V lost 6 bases, J lost 5 bases, and 13 bases lay in between. CDR3 length: 14 residues. The CDR3 here is CASSPGPENEKLFF. CDR3 nucleotide sequence: TGTGCCAGCAGCCCCGGTCCTGAAAATGAAAAACTGTTTTTT.

In its sample, this clone was seen once. The sample has other DNA sequences that encode this CDR3 too. The chain links TRBV9 to TRBJ2-7; tentatively, D is TRBD2 (6 bases). The CDR3 loop spans 14 amino acids. V shed 0 bases and J shed 2 bases, with 9 bases lying between them. In germline, CDR1 is SGDLS, CDR2 YYNGEE. The CDR3 spells CASSVGGGTYEQYF. In DNA, the CDR3 is TGTGCCAGCAGCGTAGGGGGCGGGACCTACGAGCAGTACTTC.

About this clone itself: At one end the junction does not follow the germline gene, possibly because of a read error. The chain carries TRBV29-1 and TRBJ1-3; D is unresolved. The CDR3 runs 11 residues. The germline CDR1 and CDR2 sequences are SQVTM and ANQGSEA. The chain's CDR3 is CSVESGDTIYF. The CDR3 region has the DNA TGCAGCGTTGAATCTGGAGACACCATATATTTT.

This clone was observed once. The chain employs TRBV7-9 and TRBJ2-2; D is possibly TRBD1 (6 bases). V was pared by 4 bases and J by 5 bases, with 14 bases between. The CDR3 spans 15 residues. Germline V gene data show CDR1 as SEHNR and CDR2 as FQNEAQ (reference sequence). CDR3 sequence: CASSSSGVGTGELFF. In DNA form, the CDR3 reads TGTGCCAGCAGCTCTTCAGGGGTGGGGACCGGGGAGCTGTTTTTT.

The chain uses TRBV30 and TRBJ1-3; no clear D. CDR1 GTSNPN and CDR2 SVGIG come from the germline V gene (reference sequence). This CDR3 has 13 amino acids. The V end was cut by 2 bases, the J end by 0 bases, with 5 bases between. The DNA for the CDR3 is TGTGCCTGGAGTCGAGGCTCTGGAAACACCATATATTTT. Protein product: CAWSRGSGNTIYF.

This clone was observed a single time. The chain links TRBV9 to TRBJ1-2; possible D gene TRBD1, 5 bases. Germline assignment: CDR1 SGDLS and CDR2 YYNGEE. V was clipped by 3 bases and J by 0 bases, with 6 bases between them. The CDR3 contains 13 residues. The CDR3 coding sequence is TGTGCCAGCAGCGAGACAGCTAACTATGGCTACACCTTC. Encoded protein: CASSETANYGYTF.

The chain has TRBV7-9 and TRBJ1-4; 8 bases match TRBD1. The germline gives CDR1 SEHNR, CDR2 FQNEAQ (reference sequence). The CDR3 spans 15 residues. V dropped 5 bases and J dropped 7; count of bases not matched to a gene: 9. Here the CDR3 reads CASSLGQGFSEKLFF. CDR3 nucleotide sequence: TGTGCCAGCAGCCTAGGACAGGGATTCTCTGAAAAACTGTTTTTT.

This sequence joins TRBV9 and TRBJ2-5; D is perhaps TRBD2 (6 bases). Trimming cost V 0 bases and J 1 base, with 10 bases left between them. Germline values: CDR1 SGDLS, CDR2 YYNGEE. The CDR3 has 15 residues. CDR3 DNA: TGTGCCAGCAGCGTAGGGGTGGGGGGCCAAGAGACCCAGTACTTC. Translating gives CASSVGVGGQETQYF.

V usage is TRBV7-3 and J usage is TRBJ1-6; no reliable D call. This CDR3 has 13 residues. V was pared by 5 bases and J by 8 bases, with 10 bases between. CDR1 is SGHTA and CDR2 is FQGTGA in the germline V gene. CDR3 DNA sequence: TGTGCCAGCAGCCCAACCGGGGATTCACCCCTCCACTTT. Translating gives CASSPTGDSPLHF. The full variable domain, with the rest looked up from reference TRBV7-3 and TRBJ1-6, is GAGVSQTPSNKVTEKGKYVELRCDPISGHTALYWYRQSLGQGPEFLIYFQGTGAADDSGLPNDRFFAVRPEGSVSTLKIQRTERGDSAVYLCASSPTGDSPLHFGNGTRLTVT.

The chain combines TRBV30 with TRBJ2-5; D is ambiguous. V lost 3 bases, J lost 2 bases, and 7 bases lay in between. Germline values: CDR1 GTSNPN, CDR2 SVGIG (reference sequence). This CDR3 has 12 residues. The DNA of the CDR3 is TGTGCCTGGAGCGTATTACAAGAGACCCAGTACTTC. Amino acid sequence: CAWSVLQETQYF.

The V gene is TRBV30, the J gene TRBJ2-3, with a possible D match to TRBD2 (6 bases). Trimming shortened V by 0 bases and J by 3 bases, and 7 bases separated the two germline ends. The CDR3 totals 13 residues. Germline V gene sequence: CDR1 GTSNPN, CDR2 SVGIG (reference sequence). The CDR3 spells CAWSVSGTDTQYF. CDR3 sequence (DNA): TGTGCCTGGAGTGTAAGCGGGACAGATACGCAGTATTTT. Filled out from reference TRBV30 and TRBJ2-3, the complete variable domain reads SQTIHQWPATLVQPVGSPLSLECTVEGTSNPNLYWYRQAAGRGLQLLFYSVGIGQISSEVPQNLSASRPQDRQFILSSKKLLLSDSGFYLCAWSVSGTDTQYFGPGTRLTVL.

The V gene is TRBV9, the J gene TRBJ2-7; maybe TRBD1 (6 bases). Between the trimmed V and J ends, which lost 4 bases and 2 bases, there was a span of 16 bases. The CDR3 is made up of 15 amino acids. Germline CDR1 and CDR2: SGDLS and YYNGEE. The CDR3, as DNA: TGTGCCAGCAGCCCACACGACAGGACACCCTACGAGCAGTACTTC. This sequence encodes CASSPHDRTPYEQYF.

The rearrangement uses TRBV7-2 and TRBJ2-3; tentatively, D is TRBD2 (6 bases). Trimming pared 4 bases from V and 2 bases from J, leaving 16 bases between. Germline CDR1 and CDR2: SGHTA and FQGNSA. This CDR3 comprises 16 residues. The CDR3 DNA reads as TGTGCCAGCAGCTCCGGAGTAGCGGTGTACACAGATACGCAGTATTTT. This translates into CASSSGVAVYTDTQYF.

J is TRBJ2-7 and V is TRBV7-8; D possibly corresponds to TRBD2 (5 bases). Trimming stripped 5 bases from V and 2 bases from J, with 13 bases between. CDR3 length equals 14 residues. The germline V gene encodes CDR1 SGHVS and CDR2 FQNEAQ. CDR3 sequence reads: CASSPRTQTYEQYF. Written as DNA, the CDR3 is TGTGCCAGCAGCCCGAGGACTCAAACCTACGAGCAGTACTTC.

The chain carries TRBV30 and TRBJ2-6, with D maybe TRBD1 (7 bases). Trimming cost V 4 bases and J 0 bases, with 10 bases left between them. The CDR3 has 15 residues. The germline V gene has CDR1 GTSNPN and CDR2 SVGIG (reference sequence). The CDR3 DNA reads as TGTGCCTGGACAGGGGGGTCCTCTGGGGCCAACGTCCTGACTTTC. Translating gives CAWTGGSSGANVLTF.

The chain's CDR3 is CASSLAGANEAFF. The CDR3 DNA follows: TGTGCCAGCAGTTTAGCGGGGGCTAATGAAGCTTTCTTT. This chain connects TRBV28 to TRBJ1-1; weak D call: TRBD1 (6 bases). V was trimmed by 2 bases and J by 7 bases, leaving 11 bases between them. From germline, CDR1 is MDHEN and CDR2 SYDVKM. The CDR3 runs 13 residues. The full variable domain, rest sourced from reference TRBV28 and TRBJ1-1, is DVKVTQSSRYLVKRTGEKVFLECVQDMDHENMFWYRQDPGLGLRLIYFSYDVKMKEKGDIPEGYSVSREKKERFSLILESASTNQTSMYLCASSLAGANEAFFGQGTRLTVV.

In this sample, this clone turned up once. This chain links TRBV4-1 with TRBJ1-2, with TRBD1 as a possible D gene (6 bases). The CDR3 sequence is 16 residues long. The germline V gene has CDR1 MGHRA and CDR2 YSYEKL. The ends were cut back, 0 bases at V and 8 bases at J, with 19 bases in the middle. The CDR3 region is CASSQEFPPGGAGYTF. In nucleotides, the CDR3 is TGCGCCAGCAGCCAAGAGTTCCCACCGGGGGGCGCGGGCTACACCTTC.

The V and J genes are TRBV9 and TRBJ2-3; 10 positions agree with TRBD2. The CDR3 covers 15 residues. The germline V gene encodes CDR1 SGDLS and CDR2 YYNGEE. Unmatched junction bases numbered 2, after V lost 3 bases and J lost 1 base. CDR3 loop: CASSALAGGTDTQYF. The CDR3 nucleotides read TGTGCCAGCAGCGCTCTAGCGGGGGGCACAGATACGCAGTATTTT.

The genes are TRBV7-9 and TRBJ2-7, with D possibly TRBD2 on 6 matching bases. Germline CDR1 is SEHNR and CDR2 is FQNEAQ (reference sequence). V was trimmed by 1 base and J by 2 bases, leaving 15 bases between them. The CDR3 runs to 16 residues. CDR3 sequence: CASSLVRGKGPYEQYF. CDR3 bases: TGTGCCAGCAGCTTAGTTCGGGGGAAGGGACCCTACGAGCAGTACTTC. Complete variable domain (other parts from reference TRBV7-9 and TRBJ2-7): DTGVSQNPRHKITKRGQNVTFRCDPISEHNRLYWYRQTLGQGPEFLTYFQNEAQLEKSRLLSDRFSAERPKGSFSTLEIQRTEQGDSAMYLCASSLVRGKGPYEQYFGPGTRLTVT.

This clone came up once. The genes are TRBV29-1 and TRBJ2-7, with D uncertain. Germline CDR1 SQVTM, CDR2 ANQGSEA. V shed 1 base and J shed 2 bases, with 15 bases lying between them. CDR3 size: 15 residues. The CDR3 protein is CSVEGFQDKTYEQYF. The CDR3 DNA reads TGCAGCGTTGAAGGATTCCAGGATAAGACCTACGAGCAGTACTTC.

The V and J genes are TRBV5-1 and TRBJ1-1; D unresolved. Trimming removed 3 bases from V and 5 bases from J, with 14 bases in between. The V gene's germline CDR1 is SGHRS and CDR2 YFSETQ. CDR3 size: 14 residues. The DNA of the CDR3 is TGCGCCAGCAGCTGGGCCTCCGAGGGAACTGAAGCTTTCTTT. Residues: CASSWASEGTEAFF.

The chain links TRBV7-6 to TRBJ2-5; 13 bases line up with TRBD2. Germline assignment: CDR1 SGHVS and CDR2 FNYEAQ. V was clipped by 0 bases and J by 5 bases; unmatched bases: 0. The CDR3 is 15 amino acids. The CDR3 region is CASSLALAGGETQYF. For the CDR3, the DNA is TGTGCCAGCAGCTTAGCACTAGCGGGAGGGGAGACCCAGTACTTC. Together with reference TRBV7-6 and TRBJ2-5, the CDR3 gives the full variable domain: GAGVSQSPRYKVTKRGQDVALRCDPISGHVSLYWYRQALGQGPEFLTYFNYEAQQDKSGLPNDRFSAERPEGSISTLTIQRTEQRDSAMYRCASSLALAGGETQYFGPGTRLLVL.

The V call is TRBV7-3, the J call TRBJ2-2; TRBD1 matches at 7 bases. The CDR3 extends over 16 amino acids. The junction had 12 bases not matched to a gene; V was cut back by 5 bases and J by 6 bases. The germline V gene has CDR1 SGHTA and CDR2 FQGTGA. This CDR3 reads CASSPHLRGLAGELFF. CDR3 sequence (DNA): TGTGCCAGCAGCCCCCACTTAAGGGGGCTTGCCGGGGAGCTGTTTTTT.

The chain couples TRBV10-3 to TRBJ2-2, with 7 nucleotides matching TRBD2. CDR1 is ENHRY and CDR2 is SYGVKD in the germline V gene. This CDR3 contains 20 residues. The V segment lost 0 bases and the J segment 1 base; nucleotides outside the gene matches: 14. CDR3 loop: CAISESPGRGSSLNTGELFF. The DNA of the CDR3 is TGTGCCATCAGTGAGTCCCCTGGGCGGGGGTCGAGTTTGAACACCGGGGAGCTGTTTTTT.

The chain is built from TRBV9 and TRBJ2-5; weak D call: TRBD1 (5 bases). V shed 4 bases and J shed 4 bases, with 11 bases lying between them. CDR3 length equals 13 residues. Germline V gene data show CDR1 as SGDLS and CDR2 as YYNGEE. The CDR3 region has the DNA TGTGCCAGCAGCCAGGGTTCAGGAGAGACCCAGTACTTC. This encodes CASSQGSGETQYF. Full variable domain (outside the CDR3, taken from reference TRBV9 and TRBJ2-5): DSGVTQTPKHLITATGQRVTLRCSPRSGDLSVYWYQQSLDQGLQFLIQYYNGEERAKGNILERFSAQQFPDLHSELNLSSLELGDSALYFCASSQGSGETQYFGPGTRLLVL.

V is TRBV7-2 and J is TRBJ2-3, with D unclear. The CDR3 extends over 11 amino acids. The germline gives CDR1 SGHTA, CDR2 FQGNSA. V gave up 3 bases and J gave up 5 bases, with 3 bases separating them. Here the CDR3 DNA reads TGTGCCAGCAGCTTCCTAGATACGCAGTATTTT. Protein: CASSFLDTQYF.